The rows below give T cell receptor beta chains drawn from one sample of a study of molecular identifiers for immune sequencing clone quantification. TCRdb analysed the PCR reads with MiXCR anew, one entry per CDR3 protein. The data hold 460,000 or so distinct CDR3 sequences, with 20% to 25% observed a single time. The material sequenced was naive CD8+ T cells from blood, with Jurkat cell RNA spiked in. These receptors were collected from a human donor in good health. Some libraries in this study had Jurkat cell RNA spiked in. The CDR3 runs from the conserved cysteine through the conserved F or W. The order of the fields is J gene, clone size, D gene, V gene, CDR3 DNA, CDR3 protein. The D gene is left open where the match is weak. Expanded clones get a size class; other rows say once, few or many, or leave the size out.

j_call: TRBJ2-3
clone_size: .
d_call: TRBD2
v_call: TRBV27
cdr3_nt: TGTGCCAGCAGTTTTTTATCTAGCGGGGCGACAGATACGCAGTATTTT
cdr3_aa: CASSFLSSGATDTQYF

j_call: TRBJ2-1
clone_size: few
d_call: TRBD2
v_call: TRBV4-3
cdr3_nt: TGCGCCAGCAGCCAAGATTTTCTAGCGGTCGCTGACTACAATGAGCAGTTCTTC
cdr3_aa: CASSQDFLAVADYNEQFF

j_call: TRBJ2-5
clone_size: many
d_call: .
v_call: TRBV6-1
cdr3_nt: TGTGCCAGCAGTACCCGGACAGAAATGCCGTACCAAGAGACCCAGTACTTC
cdr3_aa: CASSTRTEMPYQETQYF

j_call: TRBJ1-1
clone_size: many
d_call: .
v_call: TRBV4-3
cdr3_nt: TGCGCCAGCAGCCAATACCGGGGCACTGAAGCTTTCTTT
cdr3_aa: CASSQYRGTEAFF

j_call: TRBJ2-2
clone_size: few
d_call: TRBD1
v_call: TRBV12-3/TRBV12-4
cdr3_nt: TGTGCCAGCAGTCCCGGGACAGGGGGCTTCACCGGGGAGCTGTTTTTT
cdr3_aa: CASSPGTGGFTGELFF

j_call: TRBJ2-7
clone_size: .
d_call: .
v_call: TRBV18
cdr3_nt: TGTGCCAGCTCGCAAGGTGAGGAGCAGTACTTC
cdr3_aa: CASSQGEEQYF

j_call: TRBJ2-2
clone_size: few
d_call: TRBD1
v_call: TRBV19
cdr3_nt: TGTGCCAGTAGTAAAGACAGGGAAGCGTTGGCCGGGGAGCTGTTTTTT
cdr3_aa: CASSKDREALAGELFF

j_call: TRBJ1-5
clone_size: few
d_call: .
v_call: TRBV20-1
cdr3_nt: TGCAGTGCTAGAGTGGGACGGGGGCAGCCCCAGCATTTT
cdr3_aa: CSARVGRGQPQHF

j_call: TRBJ1-1
clone_size: few
d_call: .
v_call: TRBV7-9
cdr3_nt: TGTGCCAGCAGCTCGTCCGGGGCCATCACTGAAGCTTTCTTT
cdr3_aa: CASSSSGAITEAFF

j_call: TRBJ2-1
clone_size: .
d_call: TRBD1
v_call: TRBV19
cdr3_nt: TGTGCCAGTACCCTACAGGGGGCTCAAGGTGAGCAGTTCTTC
cdr3_aa: CASTLQGAQGEQFF

j_call: TRBJ2-7
clone_size: many
d_call: .
v_call: TRBV4-1
cdr3_nt: TGCGCCAGCAGCCAAGATCAGGGCAACTACTACGAGCAGTACTTC
cdr3_aa: CASSQDQGNYYEQYF

j_call: TRBJ1-2
clone_size: many
d_call: .
v_call: TRBV14
cdr3_nt: TGTGCCAGCAGCCGAACGGGCGACTATGGCTACACCTTC
cdr3_aa: CASSRTGDYGYTF

j_call: TRBJ2-2
clone_size: .
d_call: TRBD1
v_call: TRBV24-1
cdr3_nt: TGTGCCACACGACAGGGGGCGAACGGGGAGCTGTTTTTT
cdr3_aa: CATRQGANGELFF

j_call: TRBJ2-2
clone_size: .
d_call: .
v_call: TRBV12-3/TRBV12-4
cdr3_nt: TGTGCCAGCAGGTTAGTACTCCACGTCGGGGAGCTGTTTTTT
cdr3_aa: CASRLVLHVGELFF

j_call: TRBJ2-3
clone_size: few
d_call: .
v_call: TRBV14
cdr3_nt: TGTGCCAGCAGCACCACCCCTTACACAGATACGCAGTATTTT
cdr3_aa: CASSTTPYTDTQYF

j_call: TRBJ2-7
clone_size: few
d_call: TRBD2
v_call: TRBV12-3/TRBV12-4
cdr3_nt: TGTGCCAGCAGTGACCCGGGGGGGGCGATCTACGAGCAGTACTTC
cdr3_aa: CASSDPGGAIYEQYF

j_call: TRBJ2-7
clone_size: .
d_call: .
v_call: TRBV5-8
cdr3_nt: TGTGCCAGCAGCTTATCTTCCGGCACAGGGCGGTACGAGCAGTACTTC
cdr3_aa: CASSLSSGTGRYEQYF

j_call: TRBJ2-5
clone_size: .
d_call: .
v_call: TRBV7-6
cdr3_nt: TGTGCCATACTACAATTGGGGGAGGAGACCCAGTACTTC
cdr3_aa: CAILQLGEETQYF

j_call: TRBJ2-7
clone_size: few
d_call: TRBD1
v_call: TRBV4-3
cdr3_nt: TGCGCCAGCAGCCTGGGGACAGGCGCCTTCGAGCAGTACTTC
cdr3_aa: CASSLGTGAFEQYF

j_call: TRBJ1-6
clone_size: .
d_call: .
v_call: TRBV6-5
cdr3_nt: TGTGCCAGCAGTTACGGGGATCTCTATAATCCACCCCTCCACTTT
cdr3_aa: CASSYGDLYNPPLHF

j_call: TRBJ2-1
clone_size: .
d_call: .
v_call: TRBV6-4
cdr3_nt: TGTGCCAGCAGTGCCGATACCGGGACTGTATACAATGAGCAGTTCTTC
cdr3_aa: CASSADTGTVYNEQFF

j_call: TRBJ1-1
clone_size: many
d_call: .
v_call: TRBV19
cdr3_nt: TGTGCCAGTAGTATTCCCGGAAAAGAACCAGCTTTCTTT
cdr3_aa: CASSIPGKEPAFF

j_call: TRBJ2-7
clone_size: many
d_call: .
v_call: TRBV4-1
cdr3_nt: TGCGCCAGCAGCCAAAGGGCGCAGGGGTTCCACGAGCAGTACTTC
cdr3_aa: CASSQRAQGFHEQYF

j_call: TRBJ2-5
clone_size: .
d_call: TRBD2
v_call: TRBV9
cdr3_nt: TGTGCCAGCAGCGTATTAGCGGGGGGGCCTGGAGAGACCCAGTACTTC
cdr3_aa: CASSVLAGGPGETQYF

j_call: TRBJ2-2
clone_size: .
d_call: .
v_call: TRBV4-2
cdr3_nt: TGTGCCAGCAGCCAAGAGGAGACTCTCACCGGGGAGCTGTTTTTT
cdr3_aa: CASSQEETLTGELFF

j_call: TRBJ2-7
clone_size: .
d_call: TRBD1
v_call: TRBV19
cdr3_nt: TGTGCCAGTAGGATCGGGACAGGGGACTACGAGCAGTACTTC
cdr3_aa: CASRIGTGDYEQYF

j_call: TRBJ2-1
clone_size: few
d_call: .
v_call: TRBV4-1
cdr3_nt: TGCGCCAGCAGCTTAGTCATTGGTAATGAGCAGTTCTTC
cdr3_aa: CASSLVIGNEQFF

j_call: TRBJ2-1
clone_size: .
d_call: TRBD1
v_call: TRBV4-2
cdr3_nt: TGTGCCAGCAGCCAAGAAAACAGGGGTTCGCGTGAGCAGTTCTTC
cdr3_aa: CASSQENRGSREQFF

j_call: TRBJ1-5
clone_size: few
d_call: .
v_call: TRBV12-3/TRBV12-4
cdr3_nt: TGTGCCAGCAGTTTAGATCCAGGGCTGTCCCAGCATTTT
cdr3_aa: CASSLDPGLSQHF

j_call: TRBJ2-3
clone_size: many
d_call: .
v_call: TRBV12-3/TRBV12-4
cdr3_nt: TGTGCCAGCAGCCGTCTAAGCGGACACACAGATACGCAGTATTTT
cdr3_aa: CASSRLSGHTDTQYF

j_call: TRBJ2-7
clone_size: many
d_call: .
v_call: TRBV9
cdr3_nt: TGTGCCAGCAGCGTAGAGGCTATGAGCCACGAGCAGTACTTC
cdr3_aa: CASSVEAMSHEQYF

j_call: TRBJ1-4
clone_size: many
d_call: .
v_call: TRBV7-9
cdr3_nt: TGTGCCAGCAGCTTAGCGGGTGATGAAAAACTGTTTTTT
cdr3_aa: CASSLAGDEKLFF

j_call: TRBJ2-7
clone_size: many
d_call: TRBD2
v_call: TRBV28
cdr3_nt: TGTGCCAGCAGTTTAAGCGCGGGGGCCTACGAGCAGTACTTC
cdr3_aa: CASSLSAGAYEQYF

j_call: TRBJ1-4
clone_size: few
d_call: .
v_call: TRBV27
cdr3_nt: TGTGCCAGCAGTTTAGCGGGGACTAATGAAAAACTGTTTTTT
cdr3_aa: CASSLAGTNEKLFF

j_call: TRBJ2-7
clone_size: many
d_call: .
v_call: TRBV28
cdr3_nt: TGTGCCAGCAGTTTACGTGGTATCCTGTCCTACGAGCAGTACTTC
cdr3_aa: CASSLRGILSYEQYF

j_call: TRBJ1-4
clone_size: few
d_call: .
v_call: TRBV9
cdr3_nt: TGTGCCAGCAGCGCAGAGGGGTTTTTCGAAAAACTGTTTTTT
cdr3_aa: CASSAEGFFEKLFF

j_call: TRBJ2-6
clone_size: many
d_call: .
v_call: TRBV19
cdr3_nt: TGTGCCAGTAGTATAATGGGCCCTGACATCTCTGGGGCCAACGTCCTGACTTTC
cdr3_aa: CASSIMGPDISGANVLTF

j_call: TRBJ1-5
clone_size: .
d_call: .
v_call: TRBV27
cdr3_nt: TGTGCCAGCAGTTCCCTTACGGGGCGGCAGCCCCAGCATTTT
cdr3_aa: CASSSLTGRQPQHF

j_call: TRBJ2-3
clone_size: .
d_call: .
v_call: TRBV7-9
cdr3_nt: TGTGCCAGCAGCGCAGTTCGGTGGGGCCCTAGCACAGATACGCAGTATTTT
cdr3_aa: CASSAVRWGPSTDTQYF

j_call: TRBJ2-5
clone_size: many
d_call: .
v_call: TRBV30
cdr3_nt: TGTGCCTGGAGTGTAAGCAGCCAAGAGACCCAGTACTTC
cdr3_aa: CAWSVSSQETQYF

j_call: TRBJ2-1
clone_size: few
d_call: TRBD2
v_call: TRBV3-1
cdr3_nt: TGTGCCAGCAGCCTCACGTTTTCCGGGAGGGAGGGTGAGCAGTTCTTC
cdr3_aa: CASSLTFSGREGEQFF

j_call: TRBJ2-5
clone_size: few
d_call: .
v_call: TRBV6-5
cdr3_nt: TGTGCCAGCAGTTACTCGTTCGGGGGAAAGTACCAAGAGACCCAGTACTTC
cdr3_aa: CASSYSFGGKYQETQYF

j_call: TRBJ2-7
clone_size: many
d_call: .
v_call: TRBV28
cdr3_nt: TGTGCCAGCAGTTTATTGGTGGGTAGCTCCTACGAGCAGTACTTC
cdr3_aa: CASSLLVGSSYEQYF

j_call: TRBJ2-1
clone_size: .
d_call: TRBD1
v_call: TRBV7-9
cdr3_nt: TGTGCCAGCAGCTTAGCAGGACAGGGGGCGCGCAATGAGCAGTTCTTC
cdr3_aa: CASSLAGQGARNEQFF

j_call: TRBJ2-3
clone_size: many
d_call: .
v_call: TRBV24-1
cdr3_nt: TGTGCCACCAGTGATTTCGGTAGCGGCCCTCGCACAGATACGCAGTATTTT
cdr3_aa: CATSDFGSGPRTDTQYF